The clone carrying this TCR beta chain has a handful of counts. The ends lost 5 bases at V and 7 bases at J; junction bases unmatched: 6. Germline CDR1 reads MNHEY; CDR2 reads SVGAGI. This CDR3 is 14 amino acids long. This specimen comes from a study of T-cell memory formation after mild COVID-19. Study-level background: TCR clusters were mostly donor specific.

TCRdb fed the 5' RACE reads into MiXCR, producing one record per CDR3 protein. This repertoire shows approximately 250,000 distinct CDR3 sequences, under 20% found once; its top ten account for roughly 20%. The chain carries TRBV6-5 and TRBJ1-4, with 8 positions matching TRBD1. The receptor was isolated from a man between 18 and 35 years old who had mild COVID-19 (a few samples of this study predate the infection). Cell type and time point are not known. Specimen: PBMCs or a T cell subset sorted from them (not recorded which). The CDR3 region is CASSTQGAGEKLFF. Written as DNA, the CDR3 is TGTGCCAGCAGTACCCAGGGGGCTGGTGAAAAACTGTTTTTT.